This paragraph reports one T cell receptor (beta chain). This record comes from a study of blood T cell repertoires in COVID-19. Study overall: Acute and convalescent COVID-19 specimens originated in the United States, Italy and Spain.

Those enrolled in Seattle joined during active infection and were followed longitudinally afterward. TCRdb keeps only in-frame clones here, not all; method: immunoSEQ multiplex PCR. The sample gives over 450,000 clones, 85% to 90% of which show up once; 7.5% to 9.5% is in the top ten. Germline CDR1 MNHEY, CDR2 SMNVEV (reference sequence). The ends lost 5 bases at V and 9 bases at J; junction bases unmatched: 5. This CDR3 has 13 residues. The receptor was isolated from a woman aged 50 to 60 with COVID-19, enrolled during active disease. Sequencing was carried out using peripheral blood. The chain joins TRBV27 to TRBJ2-5; 11 bases line up with TRBD1. CDR3 region: CASSPGTGGPQYF. CDR3 nucleotide sequence: TGTGCCAGCAGTCCCGGGACAGGGGGGCCCCAGTACTTC.